The sequence of this T cell receptor (beta chain) was determined in a study of patients and donors after allogeneic stem cell transplantation. V dropped 5 bases and J dropped 4; count of bases not matched to a gene: 6. There are 15 residues in the CDR3. One entry per CDR3 protein results from TCRdb running MiXCR on the RT-PCR reads. The sample lists roughly 40,000 distinct CDR3 sequences; around a third were seen once. This clonotype has only one observation. This may stem from a read error, because a much larger clone lies one nucleotide away. It is likely a read error, because the conserved phenylalanine at the end of the CDR3 is missing.

The sequenced sample was blood, either unsorted or a sorted T cell fraction (not recorded which). The gene calls are TRBV12-3 or TRBV12-4 and TRBJ1-5; 9 positions match TRBD1. The clonotype originates from a human donor who was either an allogeneic HSCT recipient or a stem cell or donor lymphocyte infusion donor (not recorded which). It is not recorded whose cells these are; they may come from a transplant donor. CDR3 nucleotides: TGTGCCAGCAGTGGGGACAGGGTAGTAAATCAGCCCCAGCATTCT. It specifies CASSGDRVVNQPQHS.